This T cell receptor beta chain was obtained from a study of blood T cell repertoires in COVID-19. Study at large: Sample material is recorded as cDNA or gDNA derived from T cells, B-cell-depleted T cells, or PBMCs.

Authors' methods: It was from reference gene primer amplification that nucleated cell counts were estimated. Profiled with immunoSEQ multiplex PCR; TCRdb holds only in-frame clones, not every one. V, J and clone size derive from that table, while D and trimming were established from the DNA sequence. The top ten hold about 9.4% of the sample, which has about 140,000 clones, around 84% seen once. This CDR3 has 12 amino acids. Germline loops: CDR1 SGHTA, CDR2 FQGNSA. Trimming stripped 5 bases from V and 5 bases from J, with 9 bases between. This rearrangement joins TRBV7-2 to TRBJ2-5; D unclear. The sequencing input was peripheral blood. The receptor's source is a man between 60 and 75 years old with active or convalescent COVID-19. The CDR3 bases are TGTGCCAGCAGCCCCCGGTGGGAGACCCAGTACTTC. Protein sequence: CASSPRWETQYF.